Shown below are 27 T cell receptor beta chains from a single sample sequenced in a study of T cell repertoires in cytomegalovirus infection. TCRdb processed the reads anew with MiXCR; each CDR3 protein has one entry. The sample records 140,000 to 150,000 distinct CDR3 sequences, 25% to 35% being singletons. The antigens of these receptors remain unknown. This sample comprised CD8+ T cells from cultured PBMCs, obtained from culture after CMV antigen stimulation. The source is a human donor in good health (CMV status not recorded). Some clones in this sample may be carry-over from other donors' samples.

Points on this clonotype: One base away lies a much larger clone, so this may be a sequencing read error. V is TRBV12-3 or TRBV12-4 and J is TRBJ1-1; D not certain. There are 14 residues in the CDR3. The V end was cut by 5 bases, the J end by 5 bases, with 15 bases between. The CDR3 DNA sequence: TGTGCCAGCAGTCGAAGGTCATCGGGGACTGAAGCTTTCTTT. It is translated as CASSRRSSGTEAFF.

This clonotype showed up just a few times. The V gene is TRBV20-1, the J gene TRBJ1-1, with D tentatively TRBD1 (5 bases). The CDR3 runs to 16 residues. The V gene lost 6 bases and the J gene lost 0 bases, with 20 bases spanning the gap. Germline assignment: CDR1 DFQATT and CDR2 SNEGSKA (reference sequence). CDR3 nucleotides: TGCAGTGCACGCATCGTCGGGGGGTATTTGAACACTGAAGCTTTCTTT. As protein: CSARIVGGYLNTEAFF.

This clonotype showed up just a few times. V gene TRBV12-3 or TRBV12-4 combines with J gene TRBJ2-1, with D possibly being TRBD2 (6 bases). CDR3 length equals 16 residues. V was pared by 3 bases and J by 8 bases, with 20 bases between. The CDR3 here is CASSLNGGTFGDEQFF. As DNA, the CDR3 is TGTGCCAGCAGTTTGAATGGGGGGACCTTTGGCGATGAGCAGTTCTTC.

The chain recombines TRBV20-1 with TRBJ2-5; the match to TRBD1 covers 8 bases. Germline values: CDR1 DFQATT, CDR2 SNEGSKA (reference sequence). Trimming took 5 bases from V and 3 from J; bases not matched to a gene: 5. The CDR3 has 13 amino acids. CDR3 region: CSASDRGKETQYF. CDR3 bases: TGCAGTGCTTCCGACAGGGGCAAAGAGACCCAGTACTTC.

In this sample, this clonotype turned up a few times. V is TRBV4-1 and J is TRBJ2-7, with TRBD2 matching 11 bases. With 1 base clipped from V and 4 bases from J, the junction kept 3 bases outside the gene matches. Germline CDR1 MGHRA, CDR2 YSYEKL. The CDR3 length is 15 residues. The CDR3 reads CASSQGLAGGYEQYF. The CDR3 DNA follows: TGCGCCAGCAGCCAAGGGCTAGCGGGGGGATACGAGCAGTACTTC.

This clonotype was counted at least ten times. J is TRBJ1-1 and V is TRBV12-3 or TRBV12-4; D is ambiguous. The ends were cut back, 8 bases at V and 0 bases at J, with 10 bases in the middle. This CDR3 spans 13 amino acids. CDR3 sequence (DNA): TGTGCCAGCCTGGAAGGAATGAACACTGAAGCTTTCTTT. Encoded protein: CASLEGMNTEAFF.

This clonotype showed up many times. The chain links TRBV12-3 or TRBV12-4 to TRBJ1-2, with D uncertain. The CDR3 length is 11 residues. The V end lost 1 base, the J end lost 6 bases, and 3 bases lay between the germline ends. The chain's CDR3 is CASSLGDGYTF. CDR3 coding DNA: TGTGCCAGCAGTTTAGGGGATGGCTACACCTTC.

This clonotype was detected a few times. The CDR3 DNA follows: TGTGCCAGCAGTAAGAGGGACAGGGAGGACTCGAACACTGAAGCTTTCTTT. Its translation: CASSKRDREDSNTEAFF. The chain is built from TRBV6-1 and TRBJ1-1, with 9 bases that match TRBD1. The CDR3 length is 17 residues. The J segment lost 1 base and the V segment lost 5 bases, leaving 11 bases of the junction unmatched. Germline V lookup: CDR1 MNHNS, CDR2 SASEGT.

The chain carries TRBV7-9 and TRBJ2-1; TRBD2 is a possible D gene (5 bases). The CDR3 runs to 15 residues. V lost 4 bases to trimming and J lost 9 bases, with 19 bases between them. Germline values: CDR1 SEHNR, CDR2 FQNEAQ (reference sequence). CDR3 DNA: TGTGCCAGCAGCTCCTGGTTGGGAGCGCCTCTTGAGCAGTTCTTC. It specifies CASSSWLGAPLEQFF. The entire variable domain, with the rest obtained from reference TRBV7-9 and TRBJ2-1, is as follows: DTGVSQNPRHKITKRGQNVTFRCDPISEHNRLYWYRQTLGQGPEFLTYFQNEAQLEKSRLLSDRFSAERPKGSFSTLEIQRTEQGDSAMYLCASSSWLGAPLEQFFGPGTRLTVL.

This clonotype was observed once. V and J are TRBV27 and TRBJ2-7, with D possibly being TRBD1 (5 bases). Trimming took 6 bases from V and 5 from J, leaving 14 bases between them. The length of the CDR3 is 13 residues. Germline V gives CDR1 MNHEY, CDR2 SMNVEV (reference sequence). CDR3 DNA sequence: TGTGCCAGCAGCACTCAGGGTTCCGACGAGCAGTACTTC. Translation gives CASSTQGSDEQYF.

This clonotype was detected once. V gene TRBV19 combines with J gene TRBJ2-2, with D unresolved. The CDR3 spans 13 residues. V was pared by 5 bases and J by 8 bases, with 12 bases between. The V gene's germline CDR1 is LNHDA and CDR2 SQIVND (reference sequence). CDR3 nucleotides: TGTGCCAGTAGTTTTTACGGGCGGGGGGAGCTGTTTTTT. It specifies CASSFYGRGELFF.

In DNA form, the CDR3 reads TGTGCCTGGGGGACATCGAACACTGAAGCTTTCTTT. Protein product: CAWGTSNTEAFF. This chain joins TRBV30 and TRBJ1-1, with D perhaps TRBD1 (6 bases). CDR1 is GTSNPN, CDR2 SVGIG, per germline (reference sequence). The CDR3 has 12 amino acids. The V gene lost 5 bases and the J gene lost 1 base, with 8 bases spanning the gap.

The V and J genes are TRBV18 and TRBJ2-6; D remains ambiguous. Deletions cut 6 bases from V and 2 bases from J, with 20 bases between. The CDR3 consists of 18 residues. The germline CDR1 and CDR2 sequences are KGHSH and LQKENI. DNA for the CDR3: TGTGCCAGCTCTATGACTCGCCTGGGGAATACTGGGGCCAACGTCCTGACTTTC. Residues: CASSMTRLGNTGANVLTF. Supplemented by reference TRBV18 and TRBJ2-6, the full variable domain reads NAGVMQNPRHLVRRRGQEARLRCSPMKGHSHVYWYRQLPEEGLKFMVYLQKENIIDESGMPKERFSAEFPKEGPSILRIQQVVRGDSAAYFCASSMTRLGNTGANVLTFGAGSRLTVL.

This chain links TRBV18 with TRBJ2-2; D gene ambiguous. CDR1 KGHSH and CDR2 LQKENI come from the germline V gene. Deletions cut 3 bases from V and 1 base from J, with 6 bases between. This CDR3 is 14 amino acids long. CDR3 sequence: CASSPGWNTGELFF. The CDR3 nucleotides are TGTGCCAGCTCACCGGGATGGAACACCGGGGAGCTGTTTTTT.

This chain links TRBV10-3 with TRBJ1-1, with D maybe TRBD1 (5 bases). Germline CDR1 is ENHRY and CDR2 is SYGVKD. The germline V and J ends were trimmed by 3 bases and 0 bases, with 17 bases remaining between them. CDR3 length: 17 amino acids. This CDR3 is CAISDRQGSSMNTEAFF. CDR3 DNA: TGTGCCATCAGTGATAGGCAGGGATCGTCCATGAACACTGAAGCTTTCTTT.

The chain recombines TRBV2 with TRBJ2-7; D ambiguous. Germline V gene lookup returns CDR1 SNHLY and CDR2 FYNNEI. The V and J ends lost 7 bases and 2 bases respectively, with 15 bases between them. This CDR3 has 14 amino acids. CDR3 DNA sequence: TGTGCCAGCAACCCGACATATGGGACCTACGAGCAGTACTTC. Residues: CASNPTYGTYEQYF.

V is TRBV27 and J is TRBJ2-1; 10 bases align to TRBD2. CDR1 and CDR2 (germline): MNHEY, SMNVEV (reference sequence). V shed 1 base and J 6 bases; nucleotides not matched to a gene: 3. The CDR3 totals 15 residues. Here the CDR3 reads CASSLLAGGANEQFF. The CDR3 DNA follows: TGTGCCAGCAGTTTATTAGCGGGGGGTGCCAATGAGCAGTTCTTC.

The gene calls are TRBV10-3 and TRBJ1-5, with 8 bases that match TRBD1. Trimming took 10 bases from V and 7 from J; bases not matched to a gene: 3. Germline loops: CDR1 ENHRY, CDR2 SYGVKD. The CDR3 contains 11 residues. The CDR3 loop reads CATGQGQPQHF. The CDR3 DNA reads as TGTGCCACTGGACAGGGCCAGCCCCAGCATTTT.

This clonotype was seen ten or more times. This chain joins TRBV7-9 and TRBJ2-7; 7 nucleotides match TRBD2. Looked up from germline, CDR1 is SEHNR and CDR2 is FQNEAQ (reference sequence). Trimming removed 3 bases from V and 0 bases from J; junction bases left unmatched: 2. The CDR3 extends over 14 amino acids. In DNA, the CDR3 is TGTGCCAGCAGCTTTCTAGCGGACTCCTACGAGCAGTACTTC. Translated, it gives CASSFLADSYEQYF.

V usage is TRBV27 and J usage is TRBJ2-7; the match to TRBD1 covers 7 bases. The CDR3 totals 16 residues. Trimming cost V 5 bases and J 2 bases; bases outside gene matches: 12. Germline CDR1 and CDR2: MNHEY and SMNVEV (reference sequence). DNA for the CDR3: TGTGCCAGCAGTACGGACCGGGACAGAACCGCCTACGAGCAGTACTTC. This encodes CASSTDRDRTAYEQYF.

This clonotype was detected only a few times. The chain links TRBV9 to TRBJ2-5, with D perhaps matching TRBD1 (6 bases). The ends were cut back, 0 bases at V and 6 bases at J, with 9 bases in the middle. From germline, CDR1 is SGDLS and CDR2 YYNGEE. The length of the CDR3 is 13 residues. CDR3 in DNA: TGTGCCAGCAGCGTAGATCAGGGGAAGACCCAGTACTTC. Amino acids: CASSVDQGKTQYF.

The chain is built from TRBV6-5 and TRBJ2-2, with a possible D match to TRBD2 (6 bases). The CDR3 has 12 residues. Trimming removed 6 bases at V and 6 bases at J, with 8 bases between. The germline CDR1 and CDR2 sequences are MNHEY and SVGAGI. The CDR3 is CASRLAPGELFF. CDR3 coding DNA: TGTGCCAGCAGACTAGCACCCGGGGAGCTGTTTTTT.

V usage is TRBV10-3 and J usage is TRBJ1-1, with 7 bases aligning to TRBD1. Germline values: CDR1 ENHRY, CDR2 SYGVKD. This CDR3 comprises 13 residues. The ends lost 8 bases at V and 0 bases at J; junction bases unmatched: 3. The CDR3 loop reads CAIEGQLNTEAFF. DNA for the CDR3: TGTGCCATCGAGGGACAGCTGAACACTGAAGCTTTCTTT.

The CDR3 DNA reads TGTGCTAGTGGTTTTGGGCAGCCGAACACCGGGGAGCTGTTTTTT. Amino acid sequence: CASGFGQPNTGELFF. The chain uses TRBV12-5 and TRBJ2-2; D uncertain. Germline-derived CDR1 and CDR2 are LGHNT and FRNRAP. The CDR3 runs to 15 residues. V was clipped by 3 bases and J by 0 bases, with 8 bases between them.

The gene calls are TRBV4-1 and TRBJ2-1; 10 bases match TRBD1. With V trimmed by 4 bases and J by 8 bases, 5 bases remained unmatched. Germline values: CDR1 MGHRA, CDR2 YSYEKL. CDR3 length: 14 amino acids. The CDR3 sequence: CASSRDRGFDEQFF. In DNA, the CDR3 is TGCGCCAGCAGCCGGGACAGGGGCTTTGATGAGCAGTTCTTC.

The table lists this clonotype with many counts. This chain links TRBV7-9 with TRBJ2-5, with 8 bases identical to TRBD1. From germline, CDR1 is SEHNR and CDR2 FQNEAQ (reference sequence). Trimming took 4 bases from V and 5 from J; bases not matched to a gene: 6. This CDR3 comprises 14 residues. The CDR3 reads CASSSTGGAETQYF. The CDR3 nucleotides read TGTGCCAGCAGCTCTACAGGGGGAGCGGAGACCCAGTACTTC.

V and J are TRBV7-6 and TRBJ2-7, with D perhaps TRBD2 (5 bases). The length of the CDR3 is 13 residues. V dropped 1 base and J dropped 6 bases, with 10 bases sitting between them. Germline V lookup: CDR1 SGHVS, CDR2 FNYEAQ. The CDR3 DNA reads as TGTGCCAGCAGCTTAGGCGGCGGAGGCGAGCAGTACTTC. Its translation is CASSLGGGGEQYF.